Following are 14 T cell receptor beta chains from one sample sequenced in a study of blood T cell repertoires in COVID-19. Generated by immunoSEQ multiplex PCR, the TCRdb table keeps only in-frame clones and is missing some. The table shows 350,000 or so clones, with approximately 91% occurring only once. Sequencing was done on a sample of PBMCs or T cells enriched from blood (not recorded which). All receptors derive from a woman in her 30s who had been exposed to COVID-19.

The chain links TRBV7-3 to TRBJ1-2, with TRBD1 as a possible D gene (5 bases). This CDR3 region has 15 residues. Per germline, CDR1 SGHTA and CDR2 FQGTGA. Trimming left V 1 base short and J 2 bases short, with 11 bases between. CDR3 amino acids: CASSLSGAGNYGYTF. CDR3 in DNA: TGTGCCAGCAGCTTAAGTGGGGCAGGAAACTATGGCTACACCTTC.

This sequence joins TRBV13 and TRBJ2-3; 9 bases line up with TRBD1. The CDR3 is made up of 15 amino acids. Per germline, CDR1 PRHDT and CDR2 FYEKMQ (reference sequence). V was clipped by 2 bases and J by 5 bases; unmatched bases: 5. The CDR3 coding sequence is TGTGCCAGCAGCTTATTACAGGGGGCTGGAGATACGCAGTATTTT. This sequence encodes CASSLLQGAGDTQYF.

The chain joins TRBV29-1 to TRBJ2-1; 8 positions agree with TRBD2. V lost 4 bases to trimming and J lost 5 bases; unmatched junction nucleotides: 4. The CDR3 runs 13 residues. Germline loops: CDR1 SQVTM, CDR2 ANQGSEA. For the CDR3, the DNA is TGCAGCGTTGCGGGAGGGTGGGACAATGAGCAGTTCTTC. It codes for CSVAGGWDNEQFF.

The V gene is TRBV5-1, the J gene TRBJ2-1; D remains ambiguous. Trimming removed 4 bases from V and 0 bases from J, with 11 bases in between. This CDR3 has 15 amino acids. Germline V lookup: CDR1 SGHRS, CDR2 YFSETQ. This CDR3 is CASSPLSGSYNEQFF. The CDR3 DNA sequence: TGCGCCAGCAGCCCCCTTTCGGGCTCCTACAATGAGCAGTTCTTC.

The V gene is TRBV6-6, the J gene TRBJ2-1; D unclear. Trimming shortened V by 7 bases and J by 5 bases, and 12 bases separated the two germline ends. Germline V gives CDR1 MNHNY, CDR2 SVGAGI (reference sequence). This CDR3 comprises 13 residues. The DNA for the CDR3 is TGTGCCAGCACCCAGACGACACACAATGAGCAGTTCTTC. Translating gives CASTQTTHNEQFF.

The chain has TRBV5-6 and TRBJ1-2, with TRBD1 as a possible D gene (5 bases). Trimming pared 0 bases from V and 2 bases from J, leaving 11 bases between. The germline V gene has CDR1 SGHDT and CDR2 YYEEEE. The CDR3 totals 15 residues. DNA for the CDR3: TGTGCCAGCAGCTTGGGGCAGGGTAACAACTATGGCTACACCTTC. Its protein product is CASSLGQGNNYGYTF.

V is TRBV3-1 (or the pseudogene TRBV3-2) and J is TRBJ1-6, with TRBD1 as a possible D gene (5 bases). CDR3 length: 14 residues. Trimming shortened V by 2 bases and J by 9 bases, and 11 bases separated the two germline ends. Looked up from germline, CDR1 is LGHDT and CDR2 is YNNKEL (reference sequence). The CDR3 coding sequence is TGTGCCAGCAGCCAAAGGGGAGGGTTTTCACCCCTCCACTTT. The encoded protein is CASSQRGGFSPLHF.

The genes are TRBV30 and TRBJ1-3, with TRBD1 matching over 10 bases. This CDR3 has 13 amino acids. The trim removed 5 bases at V and 4 bases at J, leaving 2 bases unmatched. Germline values: CDR1 GTSNPN, CDR2 SVGIG (reference sequence). DNA for the CDR3: TGTGCCTGGGACAGGGGGCCCGGAAACACCATATATTTT. This translates into CAWDRGPGNTIYF.

This clone was observed a handful of times. This chain joins TRBV2 and TRBJ1-2; D perhaps matches TRBD1 (6 bases). Trimming pared 6 bases from V and 4 bases from J, leaving 15 bases between. The CDR3 sequence is 14 residues long. Germline values: CDR1 SNHLY, CDR2 FYNNEI. CDR3 amino acids: CASSVQGHIYGYTF. For the CDR3, the DNA is TGTGCCAGCAGCGTTCAGGGGCATATCTATGGCTACACCTTC.

CDR3 in DNA: TGTGCCAGCAGTGAGCAAGCGGGAGGCAACAATGAGCAGTTCTTC. Its protein is CASSEQAGGNNEQFF. The chain carries TRBV6-4 and TRBJ2-1; the match to TRBD2 covers 9 bases. Germline V gives CDR1 MRHNA, CDR2 SNTAGT. This CDR3 region has 15 residues. V dropped 3 bases and J dropped 5; count of bases not matched to a gene: 5.

The rearrangement joins TRBV2 to TRBJ1-3, with 11 bases fitting TRBD1. Germline values: CDR1 SNHLY, CDR2 FYNNEI. CDR3 length: 17 amino acids. V shed 7 bases, J shed 3 bases, and the junction held 11 bases outside the gene matches. This CDR3 reads CASTGTGGPRGGNTIYF. The CDR3 DNA is TGTGCCAGCACCGGGACAGGGGGACCCCGCGGTGGAAACACCATATATTTT. Drawing the rest from reference TRBV2 and TRBJ1-3, the complete variable domain is EPEVTQTPSHQVTQMGQEVILRCVPISNHLYFYWYRQILGQKVEFLVSFYNNEISEKSEIFDDQFSVERPDGSNFTLKIRSTKLEDSAMYFCASTGTGGPRGGNTIYFGEGSWLTVV.

The chain recombines TRBV2 with TRBJ1-5, with D unresolved. The CDR3 contains 15 residues. CDR1 and CDR2 (germline): SNHLY, FYNNEI. The V and J ends lost 1 base and 4 bases respectively, with 11 bases between them. CDR3 residues: CASSEEADLNQPQHF. CDR3 sequence (DNA): TGTGCCAGCAGTGAAGAGGCGGATCTTAATCAGCCCCAGCATTTT.

The chain has TRBV5-1 and TRBJ1-5, with 7 nucleotides matching TRBD1. The CDR3 consists of 13 residues. Germline V CDR1 and CDR2: SGHRS, YFSETQ. V dropped 3 bases and J dropped 8; count of bases not matched to a gene: 5. The CDR3 is CASSSTGLEPQHF. As DNA, the CDR3 is TGCGCCAGCAGCTCGACAGGGCTGGAGCCCCAGCATTTT. The complete variable domain, with remaining parts taken from reference TRBV5-1 and TRBJ1-5, reads KAGVTQTPRYLIKTRGQQVTLSCSPISGHRSVSWYQQTPGQGLQFLFEYFSETQRNKGNFPGRFSGRQFSNSRSEMNVSTLELGDSALYLCASSSTGLEPQHFGDGTRLSIL.

This clone was picked up a small number of times. This chain joins TRBV5-6 and TRBJ2-7; 10 bases match TRBD2. The CDR3 contains 15 residues. Germline trimming cut 4 bases from V and 0 bases from J; bases unmatched to any gene: 4. The germline V gene encodes CDR1 SGHDT and CDR2 YYEEEE. For the CDR3, the DNA is TGTGCCAGCAGCCCGGGACTAGCGCCCTCCTACGAGCAGTACTTC. Its protein product is CASSPGLAPSYEQYF.